These 6 T cell receptor beta chains were sequenced from one sample in a study of T cells in localized non-small cell lung cancer (dated by TCRdb to about 2020). The library was produced with the immunoSEQ multiplex PCR assay. TCRdb obtained this table from immuneACCESS and retained in-frame rearrangements with V and J assigned. These tables miss some clones; where compared with another copy, unresolved V genes account for less than half of the shortfall, and the remainder is unexplained. The sample yields approximately 150,000 clones; more than 70% were counted once. The top ten constitute 1.5% to 2% of the sample. Sample: peripheral blood, taken before any cancer treatment. These receptors were obtained from a female donor of 60 years or more with stage I lung adenocarcinoma.

In nucleotides, the CDR3 is TGTGCCAGCAGTTCGCAGGGGACTAACTATGGCTACACCTTC. Protein: CASSSQGTNYGYTF. This chain links TRBV27 with TRBJ1-2; a possible D gene is TRBD1 (6 bases). CDR1 and CDR2 (germline): MNHEY, SMNVEV (reference sequence). The ends were cut back, 4 bases at V and 0 bases at J, with 9 bases in the middle. CDR3 length equals 14 residues.

The rearrangement joins TRBV10-1 to TRBJ2-5; D assignment may be TRBD1 or TRBD2 (6 bases each). Germline V lookup: CDR1 WNHNN, CDR2 SYGVQD (reference sequence). The length of the CDR3 is 13 residues. Trimming shortened V by 4 bases and J by 5 bases, and 11 bases separated the two germline ends. In DNA form, the CDR3 reads TGCGCCAGCAGTGGGGGGGCTACGGAGACCCAGTACTTC. It translates to CASSGGATETQYF.

V is TRBV6-6 and J is TRBJ2-1; a possible D gene is TRBD2 (6 bases). The germline CDR1 and CDR2 sequences are MNHNY and SVGAGI (reference sequence). The V and J ends lost 7 bases and 5 bases respectively, with 15 bases between them. The CDR3 consists of 14 residues. CDR3 sequence: CASKVGGNHNEQFF. The CDR3 DNA sequence: TGTGCCAGCAAAGTCGGAGGGAACCACAATGAGCAGTTCTTC.

The J gene is TRBJ2-7, the V gene TRBV23-1, with TRBD2 matching 13 bases. TRBV23-1 is filed as an ORF, its function uncertain. The V and J ends lost 3 bases and 7 bases, in that order; junction bases with no gene match: 9. The CDR3 has 16 amino acids. Here the CDR3 DNA reads TGCGCCAGCAGTCACCCCGGACTAGCGGGAGCTCGAGAGCAGTACTTC. Its translation is CASSHPGLAGAREQYF.

V and J are TRBV28 and TRBJ1-5, with D possibly TRBD1 on 6 matching bases. Germline V CDR1 and CDR2: MDHEN, SYDVKM. This CDR3 has 13 residues. The V end lost 4 bases, the J end lost 6 bases, and 10 bases lay between the germline ends. CDR3 coding DNA: TGTGCCAGCAGTTCAGGGGAGGTTCAGCCCCAGCATTTT. It translates to CASSSGEVQPQHF.

This clone was seen once. The chain has TRBV23-1 and TRBJ2-1, with 10 positions matching TRBD2. TRBV23-1 qualifies as an ORF whose function is uncertain. V shed 2 bases, J shed 7 bases, and the junction held 8 bases outside the gene matches. The CDR3 loop spans 16 amino acids. CDR3 region: CASSQSGLAGENEQFF. CDR3 sequence (DNA): TGCGCCAGCAGTCAAAGTGGTCTAGCGGGAGAAAATGAGCAGTTCTTC.